The clone carrying this TCR beta chain was picked up a small number of times. The sequenced template was cDNA made from the entire isolated RNA. Around 3.57 million reads was the average for naive, central memory and regulatory T cell samples. Generated by immunoSEQ multiplex PCR, the TCRdb table keeps only in-frame clones and is missing some. The sample shows about 340,000 clones, approximately 8.2% of them seen only once. This entry belongs to a study of beta chain features in type 1 diabetes. The CDR3 has 12 residues. Trimming stripped 1 base from V and 6 bases from J, with 7 bases between. Germline V gene sequence: CDR1 SGDLS, CDR2 YYNGEE.

This chain links TRBV9 with TRBJ1-2; no reliable D call. The clonotype originates from a woman aged 18-29 years in good health. The sequenced sample consisted of central memory CD4+ T cells from blood. The CDR3 loop reads CASSVKGDGYTF. The CDR3 DNA reads as TGTGCCAGCAGCGTAAAGGGAGATGGCTACACCTTC.